The 22 T cell receptor beta chains below come from one sample, sequenced in a study of PD-1 blockade in classical Hodgkin lymphoma. The time point denotes: cycle 4 day 1 (C4D1), after 6 weeks of nivolumab. With no exception, relapse followed autologous stem cell transplantation in all patients, and brentuximab vedotin exposure varied. By magnetic negative selection, CD8+ T cells were isolated from the thawed PBMCs. Libraries were prepared by immunoSEQ multiplex PCR; TCRdb keeps only in-frame clonotypes and omits some of them. The sample consists of about 20,000 clones, around 89% of them appearing once. The material was CD8+ T cells from blood, obtained before the fourth cycle of nivolumab. The origin of the receptors is a human donor with classical Hodgkin lymphoma.

The J gene is TRBJ1-2, the V gene TRBV29-1; D may be TRBD1 (5 bases). Trimming took off 4 bases at V and 6 bases at J, with 15 bases between the two ends. Germline lookup yields CDR1 SQVTM and CDR2 ANQGSEA. The CDR3 spans 13 residues. In DNA, the CDR3 is TGCAGCGTTGGCAGGGTTTCAAGCGATGGCTACACCTTC. Encoded protein: CSVGRVSSDGYTF.

Only one count was recorded for this clone. The chain employs TRBV14 and TRBJ2-1, with 13 bases matching TRBD2. The V and J ends lost 3 bases and 9 bases, in that order; junction bases with no gene match: 8. Germline V gene sequence: CDR1 SGHDN, CDR2 FVKESK. This CDR3 has 16 residues. The CDR3 DNA reads TGTGCCAGCAGCCATGTGCCGGGACTAGCGGGACTTGAGCAGTTCTTC. The encoded protein is CASSHVPGLAGLEQFF.

The rearrangement joins TRBV27 to TRBJ2-1; 9 bases fit TRBD2. CDR3 length: 18 residues. V shed 4 bases and J 4 bases; nucleotides not matched to a gene: 14. Germline assignment: CDR1 MNHEY and CDR2 SMNVEV (reference sequence). The CDR3 DNA reads TGTGCCAGCAGTTCAACGGGACTAGCTCGGGCCCATTACAATGAGCAGTTCTTC. Encoded protein: CASSSTGLARAHYNEQFF.

The gene calls are TRBV28 and TRBJ1-1; D uncertain. The CDR3 has 13 residues. CDR1 and CDR2 (germline): MDHEN, SYDVKM. Trimming took 6 bases from V and 4 from J, leaving 12 bases between them. The CDR3 DNA reads TGTGCCAGCAGAGTCGGGAGCTCCACTGAAGCTTTCTTT. Residues: CASRVGSSTEAFF.

The chain recombines TRBV6-1 with TRBJ2-7; 8 bases fit TRBD1. Germline CDR1 MNHNS, CDR2 SASEGT. The CDR3 is 15 amino acids. The J segment lost 3 bases and the V segment lost 3 bases, leaving 7 bases of the junction unmatched. CDR3 amino acids: CASSDPRDRIYEQYF. CDR3 nucleotide sequence: TGTGCCAGCAGTGATCCCCGGGACAGGATCTACGAGCAGTACTTC.

The genes are TRBV28 and TRBJ2-7; 8 bases match TRBD2. CDR1 is MDHEN, CDR2 SYDVKM, per germline. The V segment lost 6 bases and the J segment 1 base; nucleotides outside the gene matches: 11. This CDR3 spans 16 amino acids. In DNA, the CDR3 is TGTGCCAGCAGAATTACCGTAGCGGGATTGTCCTACGAGCAGTACTTC. Translating it yields CASRITVAGLSYEQYF.

This clone was picked up one time. V gene TRBV13 combines with J gene TRBJ2-1; a possible D gene is TRBD2 (6 bases). Per the germline V gene, CDR1 is PRHDT and CDR2 is FYEKMQ (reference sequence). This CDR3 is built from 16 residues. V dropped 6 bases and J dropped 3 bases, with 18 bases sitting between them. The CDR3 sequence: CASSPSRGVLYNEQFF. CDR3 coding DNA: TGTGCCAGCAGTCCCTCGCGGGGAGTTCTCTACAATGAGCAGTTCTTC.

The chain couples TRBV15 to TRBJ1-2; D may be TRBD1 (5 bases). The CDR3 is 15 residues long. V lost 6 bases and J 1 base, leaving 15 bases between the germline ends. Germline CDR1 reads LNHNV; CDR2 reads YYDKDF (reference sequence). This CDR3 reads CATSRGAASNYGYTF. CDR3 DNA: TGTGCCACCAGTAGGGGAGCAGCGAGTAACTATGGCTACACCTTC.

The rearrangement uses TRBV9 and TRBJ2-7; possibly TRBD2 for D (6 bases). Germline loops: CDR1 SGDLS, CDR2 YYNGEE. The V gene lost 3 bases and the J gene lost 5 bases, with 18 bases spanning the gap. This CDR3 contains 15 residues. The CDR3 sequence is CASSGQTSSRHEQYF. In DNA, the CDR3 is TGTGCCAGCAGCGGACAAACTAGCAGTCGCCACGAGCAGTACTTC.

The chain uses TRBV4-1 and TRBJ2-5; D unresolved. V was cut by 4 bases and J by 1 base, with 1 base left in between. CDR3 size: 11 residues. Per germline, CDR1 MGHRA and CDR2 YSYEKL. The CDR3 region has the DNA TGCGCCAGCAGCCTCCAAGAGACCCAGTACTTC. Translating gives CASSLQETQYF.

CDR3 residues: CASSSTGGEQYF. The DNA for the CDR3 is TGTGCCAGCAGCTCGACAGGGGGCGAGCAGTACTTC. The chain links TRBV5-5 to TRBJ2-7, with 9 nucleotides matching TRBD1. After removal of 3 bases from V and 6 bases from J, the junction contained 1 base not matched to a gene. CDR1 SGHKS and CDR2 YYEKEE come from the germline V gene (reference sequence). This CDR3 comprises 12 residues. The whole variable domain, filled in from reference TRBV5-5 and TRBJ2-7, reads DAGVTQSPTHLIKTRGQQVTLRCSPISGHKSVSWYQQVLGQGPQFIFQYYEKEERGRGNFPDRFSARQFPNYSSELNVNALLLGDSALYLCASSSTGGEQYFGPGTRLTVT.

This sequence joins TRBV13 and TRBJ2-5, with TRBD2 matching over 7 bases. The CDR3 is made up of 14 amino acids. The V gene's germline CDR1 is PRHDT and CDR2 FYEKMQ (reference sequence). V was pared by 7 bases and J by 1 base, with 6 bases of the junction left unmatched. The CDR3 bases are TGTGCCAGCACTGGGGGAGGGTCCCAAGAGACCCAGTACTTC. Amino acid sequence: CASTGGGSQETQYF.

This clone appeared once. The rearrangement joins TRBV5-6 to TRBJ1-3; TRBD1 aligns across 7 bases. The length of the CDR3 is 14 residues. Germline-derived CDR1 and CDR2 are SGHDT and YYEEEE. V gave up 5 bases and J gave up 4 bases; unmatched junction bases: 6. The CDR3 bases are TGTGCCAGCAGGAGGGGGCGGTCAGGAAACACCATATATTTT. Translated, it gives CASRRGRSGNTIYF.

The V and J genes are TRBV9 and TRBJ2-7; possibly TRBD1 or TRBD2 for D (5 bases each). Germline V gene sequence: CDR1 SGDLS, CDR2 YYNGEE. The CDR3 runs to 16 residues. Trimming shortened V by 3 bases and J by 1 base, and 17 bases separated the two germline ends. The CDR3 nucleotides read TGTGCCAGCAGCGAGCCCAGGGACGCCGTTTCCTACGAGCAGTACTTC. Amino acid sequence: CASSEPRDAVSYEQYF.

This rearrangement joins TRBV7-8 to TRBJ2-2; D ambiguous. Germline-derived CDR1 and CDR2 are SGHVS and FQNEAQ. The V gene lost 8 bases and the J gene lost 0 bases, with 7 bases spanning the gap. This CDR3 has 13 residues. The CDR3 spells CASLLPNTGELFF. In DNA form, the CDR3 reads TGTGCCAGCCTCTTACCGAACACCGGGGAGCTGTTTTTT.

V usage is TRBV11-2 and J usage is TRBJ1-6, with D unclear. CDR3 length equals 16 residues. The germline gives CDR1 SGHAT, CDR2 FQNNGV. The ends were cut back, 6 bases at V and 5 bases at J, with 17 bases in the middle. Here the CDR3 DNA reads TGTGCCAGCAGTTGGGGAGACGGGTTTAATAATTCACCCCTCCACTTT. It is translated as CASSWGDGFNNSPLHF.

Only one count was recorded for this clone. The chain recombines TRBV15 with TRBJ2-7, with D maybe TRBD1 (6 bases). The CDR3 length is 14 residues. Germline assignment: CDR1 LNHNV and CDR2 YYDKDF (reference sequence). V dropped 5 bases and J dropped 3 bases, with 14 bases sitting between them. CDR3: CATSAGQLYYEQYF. In DNA form, the CDR3 reads TGTGCCACCAGCGCAGGACAGTTATACTACGAGCAGTACTTC.

V usage is TRBV5-1 and J usage is TRBJ2-7; 8 nucleotides agree with TRBD2. The CDR3 spans 14 residues. CDR1 and CDR2 from the germline V gene are SGHRS and YFSETQ. After removal of 0 bases from V and 7 bases from J, the junction contained 6 bases not matched to a gene. CDR3 nucleotide sequence: TGCGCCAGCAGCTTGGGGGGGACTAGTCGGGAGCAGTACTTC. Translating gives CASSLGGTSREQYF. Drawing the rest from reference TRBV5-1 and TRBJ2-7, the complete variable domain is KAGVTQTPRYLIKTRGQQVTLSCSPISGHRSVSWYQQTPGQGLQFLFEYFSETQRNKGNFPGRFSGRQFSNSRSEMNVSTLELGDSALYLCASSLGGTSREQYFGPGTRLTVT.

The chain joins TRBV15 to TRBJ2-2, with TRBD2 matching 10 bases. This CDR3 has 19 amino acids. Germline V CDR1 and CDR2: LNHNV, YYDKDF (reference sequence). Germline trimming cut 1 base from V and 6 bases from J; bases unmatched to any gene: 14. The CDR3 region has the DNA TGTGCCACCAGCAGAGTAAGCCTAGCGGGAGAGAGAAGGGCCGGGGAGCTGTTTTTT. The encoded protein is CATSRVSLAGERRAGELFF.

The chain has TRBV15 and TRBJ2-7; 8 bases align to TRBD1. Per the germline V gene, CDR1 is LNHNV and CDR2 is YYDKDF (reference sequence). The trim removed 3 bases at V and 4 bases at J, leaving 5 bases unmatched. The CDR3 extends over 14 amino acids. CDR3 sequence reads: CATSRGTGWYEQYF. CDR3 nucleotide sequence: TGTGCCACCAGCAGGGGGACAGGTTGGTACGAGCAGTACTTC.

In DNA, the CDR3 is TGTGCCAGCATTATTAGGACTGAGCAGTACTTC. Its translation is CASIIRTEQYF. The chain recombines TRBV2 with TRBJ2-7, with a tentative D call TRBD2 (5 bases). V lost 7 bases to trimming and J lost 7 bases, with 11 bases between them. Per the germline V gene, CDR1 is SNHLY and CDR2 is FYNNEI. There are 11 residues in the CDR3.

The chain uses TRBV4-1 and TRBJ2-3; no definite D call. Trimming left V 5 bases short and J 0 bases short, with 12 bases between. Germline V gives CDR1 MGHRA, CDR2 YSYEKL. CDR3 length equals 15 residues. The CDR3: CASSLLSSSTDTQYF. The CDR3 DNA follows: TGCGCCAGCAGCTTACTTTCGAGTAGCACAGATACGCAGTATTTT.